Below are 11 T cell receptor beta chains sequenced from a single sample in a study of cytomegalovirus exposure and HLA in healthy donors. In the PCR, 60 Vbeta and 13 Jbeta primers were used. Only in-frame clones appear in the TCRdb table, and some are missing; sequencing was by immunoSEQ multiplex PCR. The data contain over 150,000 clones, 84% of them seen just once; the ten biggest clones take up 0.38%. Sequenced input: PBMCs. The origin of the receptors is a boy between 2 and 10 years old in good health and CMV-seronegative.

This clone was seen just once. This chain uses TRBV7-9 with TRBJ2-7; 9 bases are a match to TRBD1. The germline V gene has CDR1 SEHNR and CDR2 FQNEAQ (reference sequence). V shed 5 bases and J 3 bases; nucleotides not matched to a gene: 11. The CDR3 length is 16 residues. The CDR3 nucleotides are TGTGCCAGCAGCCCGAATTGGGGACAGGGTAACTACGAGCAGTACTTC. The encoded protein is CASSPNWGQGNYEQYF.

This clone was seen once. The chain joins TRBV2 to TRBJ2-5; D perhaps matches TRBD2 (6 bases). The CDR3 totals 15 residues. The ends were cut back, 1 base at V and 7 bases at J, with 16 bases in the middle. Looked up from germline, CDR1 is SNHLY and CDR2 is FYNNEI. The CDR3 loop reads CASSEGTGVMGTQYF. CDR3 DNA sequence: TGTGCCAGCAGTGAAGGGACGGGAGTCATGGGGACCCAGTACTTC.

The gene calls are TRBV21-1 and TRBJ1-1; the table's D call of TRBD1 was not tested on the DNA. TRBV21-1 is noted as a pseudogene. The CDR3 runs 15 residues. The CDR3 here is CASRPPGQVNTEAFF. CDR3 sequence (DNA): TGTGCCAGCAGACCGCCGGGACAGGTGAACACTGAAGCTTTCTTT.

The rearrangement uses TRBV5-8 and TRBJ1-2; possibly TRBD1 for D (5 bases). Looked up from germline, CDR1 is SGHTS and CDR2 is YDEGEE. V was clipped by 5 bases and J by 1 base, with 24 bases between them. This CDR3 is 18 amino acids long. CDR3 sequence (DNA): TGTGCCAGCAGGCTATCAGGGTTCATCCCGAGCGATAACTATGGCTACACCTTC. It translates to CASRLSGFIPSDNYGYTF. The full variable domain, in which reference TRBV5-8 and TRBJ1-2 provide the parts outside the CDR3, is EAGVTQSPTHLIKTRGQQATLRCSPISGHTSVYWYQQALGLGLQFLLWYDEGEERNRGNFPPRFSGRQFPNYSSELNVNALELEDSALYLCASRLSGFIPSDNYGYTFGSGTRLTVV.

The chain couples TRBV7-3 to TRBJ2-1, with 11 nucleotides matching TRBD2. Germline V gives CDR1 SGHTA, CDR2 FQGTGA. V lost 0 bases to trimming and J lost 9 bases; unmatched junction nucleotides: 4. The CDR3 is made up of 15 amino acids. The CDR3 nucleotides read TGTGCCAGCAGCTTAACTAGCGGGAGGGCCATTGAGCAGTTCTTC. This translates into CASSLTSGRAIEQFF.

The table lists this clone with a count of one. This chain links TRBV21-1 with TRBJ1-4; the table's D call, TRBD1, was not checked against the DNA. TRBV21-1 is designated a pseudogene. The CDR3 is made up of 14 amino acids. CDR3 DNA: TGTGCCAGCAGCAAATTCAGGGGCCGGGAAAAACTGTTTTTT. Protein product: CASSKFRGREKLFF.

A few counts support this clone. The chain's CDR3 is CASRAVRGTEAFF. CDR3 DNA sequence: TGTGCCAGCAGAGCAGTTCGGGGGACTGAAGCTTTCTTT. The rearrangement links TRBV6-1 to TRBJ1-1, with a weak D call TRBD1 (5 bases). Germline V gene sequence: CDR1 MNHNS, CDR2 SASEGT. The V and J ends lost 6 bases and 5 bases respectively, with 13 bases between them. The CDR3 runs to 13 residues.

Points on this clone: Other DNA variants within this sample encode the same CDR3. The V and J genes are TRBV19 and TRBJ1-1; 8 bases fit TRBD1. The length of the CDR3 is 13 residues. Germline V gene lookup returns CDR1 LNHDA and CDR2 SQIVND (reference sequence). The V and J ends lost 4 bases and 3 bases, in that order; junction bases with no gene match: 1. The chain's CDR3 is CASSTTGDTEAFF. The DNA of the CDR3 is TGTGCCAGTAGTACGACAGGGGACACTGAAGCTTTCTTT.

This chain uses TRBV10-1 with TRBJ2-5, with D unclear. The end of the DNA aligns better with TRBJ2-7, so the J call may be wrong. The CDR3 has 14 amino acids. CDR1 and CDR2 (germline): WNHNN, SYGVQD (reference sequence). The CDR3 reads CASSRSPTAYEQYF. The CDR3 nucleotides read TGCGCCAGCTCCCGATCCCCTACAGCCTACGAGCAGTACTTC.

The chain couples TRBV30 to TRBJ2-6; D is ambiguous. This CDR3 is 13 amino acids long. The V gene lost 4 bases and the J gene lost 4 bases, with 8 bases spanning the gap. Germline loops: CDR1 GTSNPN, CDR2 SVGIG (reference sequence). CDR3 region: CAWKRTGANVLTF. The CDR3 coding sequence is TGTGCCTGGAAGCGCACCGGGGCCAACGTCCTGACTTTC. Full variable domain (remainder filled in from reference TRBV30 and TRBJ2-6): SQTIHQWPATLVQPVGSPLSLECTVEGTSNPNLYWYRQAAGRGLQLLFYSVGIGQISSEVPQNLSASRPQDRQFILSSKKLLLSDSGFYLCAWKRTGANVLTFGAGSRLTVL.

The chain uses TRBV6-1 and TRBJ2-7; 7 bases are a match to TRBD1. The CDR3 extends over 16 amino acids. Germline lookup yields CDR1 MNHNS and CDR2 SASEGT. Trimming cost V 2 bases and J 4 bases; bases outside gene matches: 11. Here the CDR3 reads CASSERSRTGRYEQYF. CDR3 coding DNA: TGTGCCAGCAGTGAAAGGTCGCGGACAGGAAGGTACGAGCAGTACTTC.